This T cell receptor (beta chain) derives from a study of control samples from healthy donors and cancer patients. Repertoires were generated with immunoSEQ multiplex PCR, while TCRdb's copy carries only in-frame clones and drops some. The data show some 79,000 clones, with about 90% seen just once and 3% to 4% held by the top ten. Deletions cut 1 base from V and 0 bases from J, with 11 bases between. There are 16 residues in the CDR3. CDR1 and CDR2 from the germline V gene are MNHEY and SVGAGI. This sequence originates from a woman aged 50 to 60 in good health. The chain carries TRBV6-5 and TRBJ2-3; unclear D gene. Sequencing was performed on blood. CDR3 loop: CASSYWSGTSTDTQYF. CDR3 bases: TGTGCCAGCAGTTACTGGTCGGGTACTAGCACAGATACGCAGTATTTT.